This T cell receptor beta chain was retrieved from a study of shared clonotypes between healthy human individuals. Method: immunoSEQ multiplex PCR; TCRdb's copy keeps in-frame clones and lacks some. The sample lists about 380,000 clones, around 96% seen once, with 0.32% in the top ten. The V end lost 7 bases, the J end lost 7 bases, and 17 bases lay between the germline ends. This CDR3 region has 14 residues. Germline V gene sequence: CDR1 SEHNR, CDR2 FQNEAQ (reference sequence). This clone was seen once. The sequence derives from a man aged 25 to 45 in good health. V and J are TRBV7-9 and TRBJ2-1; no definite D call. The sequenced sample was memory CD8+ T cells sorted from blood. Subset specified: CD45RO+ cells pooled with CCR7-negative TemRA cells. The CDR3 region is CASITIGSANEQFF. The CDR3 DNA reads TGTGCCAGCATCACCATCGGCTCCGCTAATGAGCAGTTCTTC.